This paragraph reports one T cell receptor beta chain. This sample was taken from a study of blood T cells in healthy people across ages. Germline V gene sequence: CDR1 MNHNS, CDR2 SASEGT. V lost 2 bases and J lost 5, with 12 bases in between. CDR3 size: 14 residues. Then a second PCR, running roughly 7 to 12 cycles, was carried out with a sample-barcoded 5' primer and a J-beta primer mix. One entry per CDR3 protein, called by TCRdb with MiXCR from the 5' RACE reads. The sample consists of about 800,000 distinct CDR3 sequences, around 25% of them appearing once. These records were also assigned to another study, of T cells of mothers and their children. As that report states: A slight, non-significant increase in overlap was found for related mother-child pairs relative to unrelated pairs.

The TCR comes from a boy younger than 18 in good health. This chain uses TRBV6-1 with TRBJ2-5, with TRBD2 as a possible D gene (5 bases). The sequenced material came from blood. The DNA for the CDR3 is TGTGCCAGCAGTGAAACACTAGTCTGGGAGACCCAGTACTTC. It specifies CASSETLVWETQYF.